A single sample is the source of the 4 T cell receptor beta chains below, sequenced in a study of tumor-infiltrating lymphocytes in primary liver carcinoma (dated by TCRdb to the late 2010s). Total RNA and DNA were co-extracted from about 20-30 mg of bulk tissue with the AllPrep DNA/RNA mini kit, without cell sorting. Sequencing took place on an Illumina HiSeq 2500. A constant-region primer and ProtoScript II reverse transcriptase were used to reverse-transcribe TCRbeta-specific cDNA from about 530 ng total RNA. Construction of the TCRbeta libraries relied on three nested rounds of multiplex PCR, following a slightly modified ARM-PCR procedure. Multiplex TRBV1-TRBV30 forward primers and a Cbeta reverse primer were used in the first two PCR rounds, each of which was run for around 10 cycles. The public reads were run again by TCRdb, first through fastp at Q25 and then through MiXCR, and only productive beta chains were kept. Here each entry gathers all rows of one CDR3 protein and keeps the most common genes and DNA. The sample table shows about 99,000 distinct CDR3 sequences, and over 55% are seen once. The ten largest clones represent roughly 10% of the sample.

The sample comprised liver tumor tissue from sampling region 5. The cell subset or site label for this specimen denotes: tumor region T5, tumor centre. These receptors all stem from a woman aged 55-70 years with primary liver carcinoma and hepatitis B virus infection.

As concerns this clonotype: A much larger clone differs from this one at a single base, so this may be a read error. The genes are TRBV6-4 and TRBJ2-3; TRBD1 aligns across 8 bases. Germline CDR1 reads MRHNA; CDR2 reads SNTAGT. There are 13 residues in the CDR3. DNA of the CDR3: TGTGTCAGCAGCCAGGGGGCCTCAGATACGCAGTATTTT. This gives the protein CVSSQGASDTQYF.

A remark on this clonotype: Compared with germline, one end of the junction differs, possibly owing to a read error. The rearrangement joins TRBV4-1 to TRBJ1-5; tentatively, D is TRBD1 (5 bases). The CDR3 is made up of 15 amino acids. Germline CDR1 reads MGHRA; CDR2 reads YSYEKL. The CDR3 here is CASSRDRGGNRPQHF. CDR3 bases: TGCGCCAGCAGCCGGGATAGGGGTGGCAATCGGCCCCAGCATTTT.

As concerns this clonotype: One end of the junction is discordant with germline, which a read error may explain. The chain uses TRBV11-3 and TRBJ2-3; D not resolved. Germline V gene data show CDR1 as SGHNT and CDR2 as YENEEA. This CDR3 is 14 amino acids long. The CDR3 region has the DNA TGTGTCAGCAGCTTATGGGGTAGCTCAGATACGCAGTATTTT. Translated: CVSSLWGSSDTQYF.

On this clonotype itself: One end of the junction varies from germline; a read error may be responsible. CDR3 sequence reads: CARSQDPRETQYF. In DNA form, the CDR3 reads TGCGCCCGCAGCCAAGATCCTAGAGAGACCCAGTACTTC. The chain uses TRBV4-1 and TRBJ2-5, with D uncertain. The CDR3 consists of 13 residues. CDR1 and CDR2 (germline): MGHRA, YSYEKL.